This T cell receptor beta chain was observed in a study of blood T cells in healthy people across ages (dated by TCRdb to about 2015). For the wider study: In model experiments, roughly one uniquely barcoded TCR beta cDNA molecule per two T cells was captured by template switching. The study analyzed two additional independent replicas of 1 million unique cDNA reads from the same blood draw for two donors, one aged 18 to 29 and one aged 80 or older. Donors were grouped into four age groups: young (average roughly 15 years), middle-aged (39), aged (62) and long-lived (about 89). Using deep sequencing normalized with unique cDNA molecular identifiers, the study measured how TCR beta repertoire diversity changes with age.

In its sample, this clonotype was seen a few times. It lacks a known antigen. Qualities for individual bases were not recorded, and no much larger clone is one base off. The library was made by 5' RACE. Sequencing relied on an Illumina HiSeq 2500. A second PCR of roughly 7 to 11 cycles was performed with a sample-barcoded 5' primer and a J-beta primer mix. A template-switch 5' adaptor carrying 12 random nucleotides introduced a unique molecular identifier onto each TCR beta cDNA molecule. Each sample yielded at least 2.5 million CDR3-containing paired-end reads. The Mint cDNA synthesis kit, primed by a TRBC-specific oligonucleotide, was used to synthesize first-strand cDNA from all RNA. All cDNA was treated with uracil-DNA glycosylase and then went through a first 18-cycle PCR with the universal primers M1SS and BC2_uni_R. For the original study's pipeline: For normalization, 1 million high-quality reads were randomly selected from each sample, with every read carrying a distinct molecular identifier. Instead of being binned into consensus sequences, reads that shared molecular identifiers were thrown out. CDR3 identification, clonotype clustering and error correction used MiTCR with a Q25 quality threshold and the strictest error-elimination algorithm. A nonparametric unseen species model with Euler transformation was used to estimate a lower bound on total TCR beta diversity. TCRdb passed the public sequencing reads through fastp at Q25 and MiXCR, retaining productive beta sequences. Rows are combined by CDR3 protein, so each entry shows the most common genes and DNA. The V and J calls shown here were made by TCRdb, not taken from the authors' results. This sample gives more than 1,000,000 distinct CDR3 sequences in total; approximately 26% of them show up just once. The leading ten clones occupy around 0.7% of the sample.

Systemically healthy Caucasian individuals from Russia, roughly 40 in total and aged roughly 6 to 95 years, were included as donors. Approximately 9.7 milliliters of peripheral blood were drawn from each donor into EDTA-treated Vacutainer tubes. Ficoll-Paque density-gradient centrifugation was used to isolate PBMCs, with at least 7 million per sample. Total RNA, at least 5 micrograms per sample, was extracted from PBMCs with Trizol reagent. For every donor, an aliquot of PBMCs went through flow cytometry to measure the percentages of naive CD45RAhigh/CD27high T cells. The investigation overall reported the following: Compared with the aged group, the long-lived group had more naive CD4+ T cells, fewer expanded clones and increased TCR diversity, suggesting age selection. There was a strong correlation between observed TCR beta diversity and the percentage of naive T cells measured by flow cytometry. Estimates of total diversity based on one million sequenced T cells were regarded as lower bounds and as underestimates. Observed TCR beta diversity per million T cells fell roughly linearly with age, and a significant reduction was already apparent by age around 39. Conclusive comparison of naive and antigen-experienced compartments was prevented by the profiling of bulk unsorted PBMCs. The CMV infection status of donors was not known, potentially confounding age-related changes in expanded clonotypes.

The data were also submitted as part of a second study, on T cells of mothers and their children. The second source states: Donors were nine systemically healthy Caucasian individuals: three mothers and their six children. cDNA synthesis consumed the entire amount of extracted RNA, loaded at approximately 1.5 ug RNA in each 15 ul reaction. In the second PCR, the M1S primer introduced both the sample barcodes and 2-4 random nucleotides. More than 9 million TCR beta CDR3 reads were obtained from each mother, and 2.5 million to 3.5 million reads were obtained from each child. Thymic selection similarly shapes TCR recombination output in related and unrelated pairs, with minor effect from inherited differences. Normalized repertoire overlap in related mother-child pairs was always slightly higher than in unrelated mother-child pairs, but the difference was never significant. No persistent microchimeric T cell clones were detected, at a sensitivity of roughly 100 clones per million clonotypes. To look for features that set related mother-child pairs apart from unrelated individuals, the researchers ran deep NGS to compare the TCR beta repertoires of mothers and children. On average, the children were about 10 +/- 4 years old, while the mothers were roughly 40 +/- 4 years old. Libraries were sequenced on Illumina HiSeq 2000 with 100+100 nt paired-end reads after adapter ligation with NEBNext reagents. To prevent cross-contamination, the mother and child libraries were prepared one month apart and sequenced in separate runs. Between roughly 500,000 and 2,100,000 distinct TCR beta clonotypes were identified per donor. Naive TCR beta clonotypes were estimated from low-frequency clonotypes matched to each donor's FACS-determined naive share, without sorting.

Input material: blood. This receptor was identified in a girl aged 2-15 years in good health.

The DNA is TGCAGCGGGGACGGGCCGCGGGGCAATGAGCAGTTCTTC. Translated, it gives CSGDGPRGNEQFF. This chain joins TRBV29-1 to TRBJ2-5; a tentative D call is TRBD2 (6 bases match). The J call is uncertain, as TRBJ2-1 better fits the DNA end. The germline V gene specifies SQVTM as CDR1 and ANQGSEA as CDR2. The cysteine opens and the phenylalanine closes a CDR3 of 13 amino acids. The DNA shown is the 39-base CDR3, in frame from base 1.